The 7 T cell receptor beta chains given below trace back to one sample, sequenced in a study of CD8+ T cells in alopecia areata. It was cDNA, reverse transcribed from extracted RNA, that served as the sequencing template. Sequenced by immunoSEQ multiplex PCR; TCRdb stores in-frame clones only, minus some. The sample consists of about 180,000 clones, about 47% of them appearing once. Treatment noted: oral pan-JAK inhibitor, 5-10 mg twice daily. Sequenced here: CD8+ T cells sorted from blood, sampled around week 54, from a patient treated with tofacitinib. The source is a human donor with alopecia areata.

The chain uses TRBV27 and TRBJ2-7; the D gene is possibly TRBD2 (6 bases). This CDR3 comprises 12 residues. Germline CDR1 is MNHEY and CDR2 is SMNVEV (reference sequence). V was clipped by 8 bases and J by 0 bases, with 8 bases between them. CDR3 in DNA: TGTGCCAGCGGGACTGACTCCTACGAGCAGTACTTC. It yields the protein CASGTDSYEQYF.

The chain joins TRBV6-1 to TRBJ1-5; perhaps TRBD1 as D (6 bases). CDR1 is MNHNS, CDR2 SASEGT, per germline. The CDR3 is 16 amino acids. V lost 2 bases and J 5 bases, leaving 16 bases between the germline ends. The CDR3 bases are TGTGCCAGCAGTGAATGGGCATGGGGGGCCGATCAGCCCCAGCATTTT. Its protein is CASSEWAWGADQPQHF.

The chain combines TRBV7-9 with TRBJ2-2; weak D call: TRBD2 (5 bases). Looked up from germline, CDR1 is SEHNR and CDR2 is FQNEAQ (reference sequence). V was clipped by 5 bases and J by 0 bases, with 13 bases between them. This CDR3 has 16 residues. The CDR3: CASSQQAAANTGELFF. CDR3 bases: TGTGCCAGCAGCCAGCAAGCGGCCGCGAACACCGGGGAGCTGTTTTTT.

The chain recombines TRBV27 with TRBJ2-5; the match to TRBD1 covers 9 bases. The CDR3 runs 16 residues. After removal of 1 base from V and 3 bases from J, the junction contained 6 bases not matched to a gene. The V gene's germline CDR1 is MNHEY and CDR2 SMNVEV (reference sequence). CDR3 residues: CASSLWPGQGEETQYF. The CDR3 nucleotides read TGTGCCAGCAGTTTATGGCCGGGACAGGGAGAAGAGACCCAGTACTTC.

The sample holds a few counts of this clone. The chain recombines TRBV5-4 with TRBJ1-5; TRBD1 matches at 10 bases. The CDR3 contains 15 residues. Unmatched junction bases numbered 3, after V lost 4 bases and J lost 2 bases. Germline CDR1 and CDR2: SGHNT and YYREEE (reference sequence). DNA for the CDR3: TGTGCCAGCAGCCGGGACAGGGGAGGCAATCAGCCCCAGCATTTT. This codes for CASSRDRGGNQPQHF.

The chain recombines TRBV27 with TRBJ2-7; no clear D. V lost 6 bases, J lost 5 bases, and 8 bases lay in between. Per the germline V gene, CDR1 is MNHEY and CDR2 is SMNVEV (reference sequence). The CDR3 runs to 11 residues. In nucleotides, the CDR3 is TGTGCCAGCAGAGGATACCACGAGCAGTACTTC. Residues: CASRGYHEQYF.

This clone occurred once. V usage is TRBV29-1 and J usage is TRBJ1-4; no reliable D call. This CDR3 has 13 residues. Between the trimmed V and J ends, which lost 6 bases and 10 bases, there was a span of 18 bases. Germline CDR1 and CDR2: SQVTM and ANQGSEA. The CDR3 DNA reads TGCAGCGTGGCCCGCGGGGATGCCGGAAAACTGTTTTTT. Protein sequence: CSVARGDAGKLFF.